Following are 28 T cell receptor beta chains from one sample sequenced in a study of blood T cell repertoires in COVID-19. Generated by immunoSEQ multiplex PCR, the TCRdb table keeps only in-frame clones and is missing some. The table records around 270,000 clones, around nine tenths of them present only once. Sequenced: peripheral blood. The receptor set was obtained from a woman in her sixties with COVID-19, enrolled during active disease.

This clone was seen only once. The DNA for the CDR3 is TGTGCCAGCAGCCCCGGGACACGCTCTGGAAACACCATATATTTT. The encoded protein is CASSPGTRSGNTIYF. The chain uses TRBV6-6 and TRBJ1-3; D is possibly TRBD1 (6 bases). The length of the CDR3 is 15 residues. The germline V and J ends were trimmed by 6 bases and 0 bases, with 12 bases remaining between them. Germline V gene lookup returns CDR1 MNHNY and CDR2 SVGAGI (reference sequence).

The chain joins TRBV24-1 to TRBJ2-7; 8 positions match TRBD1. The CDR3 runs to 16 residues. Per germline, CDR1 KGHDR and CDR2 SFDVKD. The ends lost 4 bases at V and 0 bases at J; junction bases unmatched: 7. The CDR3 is CATSDPGQGSSYEQYF. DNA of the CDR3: TGTGCCACCAGTGACCCTGGACAGGGTAGCTCCTACGAGCAGTACTTC.

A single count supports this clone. The CDR3 DNA reads as TGTGCCAGCAGTTTTTCCGGGGGCACAGATACGCAGTATTTT. This codes for CASSFSGGTDTQYF. The chain uses TRBV27 and TRBJ2-3; weak D call: TRBD2 (5 bases). The CDR3 runs to 14 residues. Trimming removed 3 bases from V and 1 base from J, with 8 bases in between. In germline, CDR1 is MNHEY, CDR2 SMNVEV (reference sequence).

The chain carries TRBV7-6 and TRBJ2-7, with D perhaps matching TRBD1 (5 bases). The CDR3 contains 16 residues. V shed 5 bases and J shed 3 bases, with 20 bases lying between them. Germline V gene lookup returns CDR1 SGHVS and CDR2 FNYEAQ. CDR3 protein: CASSLLTAGSGYEQYF. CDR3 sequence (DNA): TGTGCCAGCAGCCTTTTAACAGCAGGGTCGGGCTACGAGCAGTACTTC.

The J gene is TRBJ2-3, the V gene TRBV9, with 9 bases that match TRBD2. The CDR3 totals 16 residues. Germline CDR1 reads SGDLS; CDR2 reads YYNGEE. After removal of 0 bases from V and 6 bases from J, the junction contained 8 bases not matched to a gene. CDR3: CASSVDPSGTTDTQYF. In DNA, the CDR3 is TGTGCCAGCAGCGTAGACCCTAGCGGGACGACGGATACGCAGTATTTT.

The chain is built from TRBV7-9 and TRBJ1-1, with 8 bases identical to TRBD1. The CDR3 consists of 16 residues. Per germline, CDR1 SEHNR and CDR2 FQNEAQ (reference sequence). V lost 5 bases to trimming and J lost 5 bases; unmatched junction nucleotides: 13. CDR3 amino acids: CASSPPPQGAGTEAFF. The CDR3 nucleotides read TGTGCCAGCAGCCCACCACCCCAGGGGGCGGGTACTGAAGCTTTCTTT.

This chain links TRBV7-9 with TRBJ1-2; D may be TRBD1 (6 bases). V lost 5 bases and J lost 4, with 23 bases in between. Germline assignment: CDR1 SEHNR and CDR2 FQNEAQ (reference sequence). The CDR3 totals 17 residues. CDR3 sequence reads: CASSPGRSPRGGYGYTF. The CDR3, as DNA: TGTGCCAGCAGCCCAGGACGGAGCCCACGAGGGGGCTATGGCTACACCTTC.

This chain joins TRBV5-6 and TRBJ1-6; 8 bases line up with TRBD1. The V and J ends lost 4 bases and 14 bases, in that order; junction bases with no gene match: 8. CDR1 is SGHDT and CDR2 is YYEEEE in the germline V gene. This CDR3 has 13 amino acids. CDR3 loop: CASSADRAPTLHF. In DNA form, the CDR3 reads TGTGCCAGCAGCGCGGACAGGGCCCCCACCCTCCACTTT.

The CDR3 reads CASSHRTSGSADTQYF. In DNA, the CDR3 is TGTGCCAGCAGCCACAGAACTAGCGGCTCGGCAGATACGCAGTATTTT. The V gene is TRBV3-1 (or the pseudogene TRBV3-2), the J gene TRBJ2-3, with 8 bases aligning to TRBD2. The CDR3 is 16 residues long. Germline V CDR1 and CDR2: LGHDT, YNNKEL (reference sequence). J gave up 4 bases and V 3 bases, and 9 bases lay outside the gene matches.

Written as DNA, the CDR3 is TGTGCCATCAGTGTAAAAACAGGGGTCAGCGAGCAGTACTTC. Its protein is CAISVKTGVSEQYF. The rearrangement uses TRBV10-3 and TRBJ2-7, with TRBD1 identical over 7 bases. The J segment lost 6 bases and the V segment lost 4 bases, leaving 9 bases of the junction unmatched. The CDR3 sequence is 14 residues long. Germline V gene sequence: CDR1 ENHRY, CDR2 SYGVKD.

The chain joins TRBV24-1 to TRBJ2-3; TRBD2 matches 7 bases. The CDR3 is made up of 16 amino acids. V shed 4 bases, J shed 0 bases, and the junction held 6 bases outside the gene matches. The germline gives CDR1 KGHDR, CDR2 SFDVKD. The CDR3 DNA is TGTGCCACCAGTGACCCCCTAGCGGAAAGCACAGATACGCAGTATTTT. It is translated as CATSDPLAESTDTQYF.

The DNA for the CDR3 is TGTGCCAGCACCGACAGGGGGACTCGTATCTACGAGCAGTACTTC. It yields the protein CASTDRGTRIYEQYF. The chain joins TRBV28 to TRBJ2-7; 9 bases fit TRBD1. Germline V gene data show CDR1 as MDHEN and CDR2 as SYDVKM. Trimming cost V 7 bases and J 3 bases; bases outside gene matches: 10. The CDR3 sequence is 15 residues long.

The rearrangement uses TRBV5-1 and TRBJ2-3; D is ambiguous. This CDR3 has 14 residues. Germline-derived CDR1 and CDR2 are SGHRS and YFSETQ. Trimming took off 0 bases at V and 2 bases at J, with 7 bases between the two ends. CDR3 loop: CASSLGASTDTQYF. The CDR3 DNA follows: TGCGCCAGCAGCTTGGGGGCATCCACAGATACGCAGTATTTT.

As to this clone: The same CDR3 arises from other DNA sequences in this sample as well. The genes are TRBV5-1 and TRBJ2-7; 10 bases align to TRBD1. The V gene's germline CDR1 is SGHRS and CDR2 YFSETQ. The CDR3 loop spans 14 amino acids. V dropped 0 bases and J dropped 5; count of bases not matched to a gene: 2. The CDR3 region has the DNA TGCGCCAGCAGCTTGGCGGGACAGGGGCACGAGCAGTACTTC. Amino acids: CASSLAGQGHEQYF.

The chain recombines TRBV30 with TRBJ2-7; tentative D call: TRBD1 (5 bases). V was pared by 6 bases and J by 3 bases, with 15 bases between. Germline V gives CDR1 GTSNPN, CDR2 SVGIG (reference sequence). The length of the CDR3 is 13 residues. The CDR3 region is CACSYGAFYEQYF. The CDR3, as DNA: TGTGCCTGTTCGTATGGGGCCTTCTACGAGCAGTACTTC.

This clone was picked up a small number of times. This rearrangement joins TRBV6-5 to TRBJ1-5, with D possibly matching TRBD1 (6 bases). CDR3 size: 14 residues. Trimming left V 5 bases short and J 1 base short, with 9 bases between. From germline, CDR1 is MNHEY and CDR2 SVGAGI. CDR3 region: CASSPDSSNQPQHF. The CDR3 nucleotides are TGTGCCAGCAGTCCGGACAGCAGCAATCAGCCCCAGCATTTT.

This CDR3 reads CASSPTGQLRTEAFF. The CDR3 nucleotides read TGTGCCAGCTCACCGACAGGGCAACTGCGGACTGAAGCTTTCTTT. The rearrangement links TRBV18 to TRBJ1-1; TRBD1 matches at 7 bases. Germline values: CDR1 KGHSH, CDR2 LQKENI. V lost 3 bases to trimming and J lost 5 bases; unmatched junction nucleotides: 9. There are 15 residues in the CDR3.

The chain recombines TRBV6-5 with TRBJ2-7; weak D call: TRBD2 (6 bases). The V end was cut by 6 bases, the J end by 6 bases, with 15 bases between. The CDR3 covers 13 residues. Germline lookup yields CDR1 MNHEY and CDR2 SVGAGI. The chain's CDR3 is CASRSGTPTEQYF. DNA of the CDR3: TGTGCCAGCAGATCCGGGACTCCCACCGAGCAGTACTTC.

CDR3 loop: CASRLYDVAGKNTEAFF. For the CDR3, the DNA is TGTGCCAGCAGGCTATATGATGTGGCGGGGAAGAACACTGAAGCTTTCTTT. The rearrangement joins TRBV2 to TRBJ1-1; no reliable D call. The CDR3 sequence is 17 residues long. Germline lookup yields CDR1 SNHLY and CDR2 FYNNEI. Trimming left V 6 bases short and J 1 base short, with 21 bases between.

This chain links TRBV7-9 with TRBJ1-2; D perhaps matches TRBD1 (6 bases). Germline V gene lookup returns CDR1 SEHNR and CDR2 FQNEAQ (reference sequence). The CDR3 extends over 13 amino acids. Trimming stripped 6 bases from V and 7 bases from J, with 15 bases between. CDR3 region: CASSFTGFGGYTF. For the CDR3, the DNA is TGTGCCAGCAGTTTTACAGGGTTCGGTGGCTACACCTTC.

CDR3: CATSVGGTDTQYF. CDR3 bases: TGTGCCACCAGTGTTGGCGGGACAGATACGCAGTATTTT. The chain combines TRBV24-1 with TRBJ2-3; a weak D match, TRBD2 (5 bases). V lost 5 bases to trimming and J lost 3 bases, with 8 bases between them. CDR3 length: 13 amino acids. The germline CDR1 and CDR2 sequences are KGHDR and SFDVKD.

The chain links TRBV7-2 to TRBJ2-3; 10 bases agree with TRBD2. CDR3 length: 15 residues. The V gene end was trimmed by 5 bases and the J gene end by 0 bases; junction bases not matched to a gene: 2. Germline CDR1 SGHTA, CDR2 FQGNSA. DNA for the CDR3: TGTGCCAGCAGCCTGACTAGCGGGAGCACAGATACGCAGTATTTT. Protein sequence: CASSLTSGSTDTQYF.

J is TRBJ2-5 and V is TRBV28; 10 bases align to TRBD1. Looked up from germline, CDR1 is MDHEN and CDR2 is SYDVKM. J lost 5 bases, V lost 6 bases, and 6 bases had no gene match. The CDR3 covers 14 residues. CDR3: CASSLDRGPETQYF. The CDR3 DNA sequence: TGTGCCAGCAGCCTCGACAGGGGGCCGGAGACCCAGTACTTC. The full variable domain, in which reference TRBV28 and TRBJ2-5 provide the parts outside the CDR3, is DVKVTQSSRYLVKRTGEKVFLECVQDMDHENMFWYRQDPGLGLRLIYFSYDVKMKEKGDIPEGYSVSREKKERFSLILESASTNQTSMYLCASSLDRGPETQYFGPGTRLLVL.

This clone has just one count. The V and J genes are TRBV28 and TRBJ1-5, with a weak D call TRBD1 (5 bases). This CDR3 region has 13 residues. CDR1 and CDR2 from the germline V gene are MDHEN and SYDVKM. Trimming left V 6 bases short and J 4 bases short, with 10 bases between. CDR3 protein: CASRRQMNQPQHF. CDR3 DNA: TGTGCCAGCAGGCGACAGATGAATCAGCCCCAGCATTTT.

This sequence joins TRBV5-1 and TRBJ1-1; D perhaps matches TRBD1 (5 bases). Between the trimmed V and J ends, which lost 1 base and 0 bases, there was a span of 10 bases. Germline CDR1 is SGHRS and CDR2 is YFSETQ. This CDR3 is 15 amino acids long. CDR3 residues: CASSLSGQLNTEAFF. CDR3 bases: TGCGCCAGCAGCTTGAGTGGACAACTGAACACTGAAGCTTTCTTT.

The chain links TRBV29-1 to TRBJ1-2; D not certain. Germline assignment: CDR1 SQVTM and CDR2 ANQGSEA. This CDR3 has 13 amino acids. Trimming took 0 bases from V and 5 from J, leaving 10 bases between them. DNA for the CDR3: TGCAGCGTTGAAGAGGGCCCTCGGTATGGCTACACCTTC. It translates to CSVEEGPRYGYTF.

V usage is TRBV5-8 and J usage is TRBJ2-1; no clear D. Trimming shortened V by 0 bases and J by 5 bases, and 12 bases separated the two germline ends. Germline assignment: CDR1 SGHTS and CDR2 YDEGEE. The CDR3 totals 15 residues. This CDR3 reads CASSLGLVVNNEQFF. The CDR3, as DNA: TGTGCCAGCAGCTTGGGTCTAGTTGTAAACAATGAGCAGTTCTTC.

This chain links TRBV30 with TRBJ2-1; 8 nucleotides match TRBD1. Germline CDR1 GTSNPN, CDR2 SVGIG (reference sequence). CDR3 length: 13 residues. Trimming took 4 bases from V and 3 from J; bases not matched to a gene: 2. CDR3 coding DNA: TGTGCCTGGACTGACAGGGGCTACAATGAGCAGTTCTTC. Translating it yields CAWTDRGYNEQFF. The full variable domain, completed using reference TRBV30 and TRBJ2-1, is SQTIHQWPATLVQPVGSPLSLECTVEGTSNPNLYWYRQAAGRGLQLLFYSVGIGQISSEVPQNLSASRPQDRQFILSSKKLLLSDSGFYLCAWTDRGYNEQFFGPGTRLTVL.